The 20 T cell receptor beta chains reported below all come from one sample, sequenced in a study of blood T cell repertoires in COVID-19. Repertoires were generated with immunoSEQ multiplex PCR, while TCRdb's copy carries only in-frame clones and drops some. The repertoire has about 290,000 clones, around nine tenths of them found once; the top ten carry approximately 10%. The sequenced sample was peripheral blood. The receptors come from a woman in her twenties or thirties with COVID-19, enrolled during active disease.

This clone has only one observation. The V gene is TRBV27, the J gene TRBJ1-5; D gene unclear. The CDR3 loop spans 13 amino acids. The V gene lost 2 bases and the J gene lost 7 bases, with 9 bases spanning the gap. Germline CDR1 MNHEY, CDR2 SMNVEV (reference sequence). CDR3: CASSLTGGQPQHF. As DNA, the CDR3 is TGTGCCAGCAGTTTAACGGGAGGGCAGCCCCAGCATTTT.

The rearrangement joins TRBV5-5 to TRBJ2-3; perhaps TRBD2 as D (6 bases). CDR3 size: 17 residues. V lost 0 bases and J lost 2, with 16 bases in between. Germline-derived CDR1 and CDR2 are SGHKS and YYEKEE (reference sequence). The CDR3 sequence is CASSLARDSRSTDTQYF. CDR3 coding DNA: TGTGCCAGCAGCTTGGCCCGGGACTCGCGATCCACAGATACGCAGTATTTT. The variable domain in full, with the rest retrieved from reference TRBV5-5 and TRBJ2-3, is DAGVTQSPTHLIKTRGQQVTLRCSPISGHKSVSWYQQVLGQGPQFIFQYYEKEERGRGNFPDRFSARQFPNYSSELNVNALLLGDSALYLCASSLARDSRSTDTQYFGPGTRLTVL.

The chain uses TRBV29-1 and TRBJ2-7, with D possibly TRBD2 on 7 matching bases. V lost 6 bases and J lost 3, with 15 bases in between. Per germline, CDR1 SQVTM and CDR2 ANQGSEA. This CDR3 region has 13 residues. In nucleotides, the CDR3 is TGCAGCGTCGCCCGGGGGGCGGACTACGAGCAGTACTTC. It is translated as CSVARGADYEQYF.

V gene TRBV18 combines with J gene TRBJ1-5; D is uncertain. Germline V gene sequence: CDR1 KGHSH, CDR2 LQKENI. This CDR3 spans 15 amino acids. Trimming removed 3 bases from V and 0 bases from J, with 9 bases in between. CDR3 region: CASSPGRDSNQPQHF. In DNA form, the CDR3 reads TGTGCCAGCTCACCGGGCAGAGATAGCAATCAGCCCCAGCATTTT.

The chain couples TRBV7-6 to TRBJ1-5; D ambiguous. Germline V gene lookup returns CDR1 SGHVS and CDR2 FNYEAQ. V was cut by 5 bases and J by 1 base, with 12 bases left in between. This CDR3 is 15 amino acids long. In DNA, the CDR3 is TGTGCCAGCAGCGCCGTGGCCGGGAGCAATCAGCCCCAGCATTTT. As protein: CASSAVAGSNQPQHF.

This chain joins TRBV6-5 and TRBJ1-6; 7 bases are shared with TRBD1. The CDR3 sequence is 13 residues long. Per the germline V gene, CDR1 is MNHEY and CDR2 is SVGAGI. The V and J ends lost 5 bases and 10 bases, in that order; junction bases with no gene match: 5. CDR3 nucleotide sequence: TGTGCCAGCAGTCCGACAGGGACCTCACCCCTCCACTTT. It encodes CASSPTGTSPLHF.

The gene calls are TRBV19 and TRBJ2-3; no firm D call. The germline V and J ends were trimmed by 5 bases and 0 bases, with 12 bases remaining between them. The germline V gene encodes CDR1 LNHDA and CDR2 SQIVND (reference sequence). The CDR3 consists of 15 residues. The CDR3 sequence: CASSHRMTSTDTQYF. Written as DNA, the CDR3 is TGTGCCAGTAGTCACCGGATGACTAGCACAGATACGCAGTATTTT.

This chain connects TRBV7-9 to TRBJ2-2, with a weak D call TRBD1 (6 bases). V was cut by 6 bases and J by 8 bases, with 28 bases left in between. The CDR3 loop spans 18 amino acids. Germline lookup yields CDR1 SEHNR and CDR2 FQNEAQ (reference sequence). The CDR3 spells CASRSRQDFGVTRGELFF. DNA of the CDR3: TGTGCCAGCAGATCCCGACAGGACTTCGGGGTAACACGGGGGGAGCTGTTTTTT.

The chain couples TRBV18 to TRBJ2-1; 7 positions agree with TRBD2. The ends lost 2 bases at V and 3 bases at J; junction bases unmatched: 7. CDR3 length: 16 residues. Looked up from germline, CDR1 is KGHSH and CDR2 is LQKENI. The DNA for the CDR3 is TGTGCCAGCTCACCAATGGGGACTACAAGCTACAATGAGCAGTTCTTC. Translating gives CASSPMGTTSYNEQFF.

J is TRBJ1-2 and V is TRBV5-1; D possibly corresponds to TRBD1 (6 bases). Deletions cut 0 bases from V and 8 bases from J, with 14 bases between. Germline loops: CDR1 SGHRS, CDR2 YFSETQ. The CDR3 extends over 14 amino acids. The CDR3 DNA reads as TGCGCCAGCAGCTTGGTTACAGGGAGTAAGGGCTACACCTTC. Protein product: CASSLVTGSKGYTF. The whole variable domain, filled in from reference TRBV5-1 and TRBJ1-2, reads KAGVTQTPRYLIKTRGQQVTLSCSPISGHRSVSWYQQTPGQGLQFLFEYFSETQRNKGNFPGRFSGRQFSNSRSEMNVSTLELGDSALYLCASSLVTGSKGYTFGSGTRLTVV.

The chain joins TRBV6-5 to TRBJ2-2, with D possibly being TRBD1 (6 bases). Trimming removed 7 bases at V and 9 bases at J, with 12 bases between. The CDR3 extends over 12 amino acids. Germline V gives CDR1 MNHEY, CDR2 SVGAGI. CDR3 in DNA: TGTGCCAGCACCGCAGGGGACCGGGAGCTGTTTTTT. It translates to CASTAGDRELFF.

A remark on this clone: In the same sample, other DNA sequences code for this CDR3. In DNA, the CDR3 is TGTGCCAGCAGTTACGGTAGCTCTGGAAACACCATATATTTT. Translating gives CASSYGSSGNTIYF. This chain uses TRBV6-5 with TRBJ1-3; D is uncertain. The germline gives CDR1 MNHEY, CDR2 SVGAGI. The V end lost 2 bases, the J end lost 0 bases, and 5 bases lay between the germline ends. CDR3 size: 14 residues.

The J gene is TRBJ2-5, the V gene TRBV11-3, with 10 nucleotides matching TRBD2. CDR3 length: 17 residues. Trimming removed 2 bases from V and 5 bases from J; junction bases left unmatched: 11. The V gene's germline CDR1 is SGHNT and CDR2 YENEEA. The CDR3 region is CASSLSSERGGRETQYF. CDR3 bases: TGTGCCAGCAGCTTAAGCAGTGAGCGGGGGGGCCGGGAGACCCAGTACTTC.

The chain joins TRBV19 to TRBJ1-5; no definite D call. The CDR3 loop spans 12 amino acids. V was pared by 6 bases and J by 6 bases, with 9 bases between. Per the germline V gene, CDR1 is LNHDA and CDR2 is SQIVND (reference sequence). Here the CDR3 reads CASRQGSQPQHF. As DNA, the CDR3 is TGTGCCAGTAGGCAAGGGAGTCAGCCCCAGCATTTT. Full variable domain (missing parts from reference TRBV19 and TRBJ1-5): DGGITQSPKYLFRKEGQNVTLSCEQNLNHDAMYWYRQDPGQGLRLIYYSQIVNDFQKGDIAEGYSVSREKKESFPLTVTSAQKNPTAFYLCASRQGSQPQHFGDGTRLSIL.

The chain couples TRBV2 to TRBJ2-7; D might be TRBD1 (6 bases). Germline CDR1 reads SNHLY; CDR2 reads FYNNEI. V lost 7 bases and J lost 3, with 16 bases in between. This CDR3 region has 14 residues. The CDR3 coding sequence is TGTGCCAGCACAGAACAGGGTGATAGCTACGAGCAGTACTTC. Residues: CASTEQGDSYEQYF.

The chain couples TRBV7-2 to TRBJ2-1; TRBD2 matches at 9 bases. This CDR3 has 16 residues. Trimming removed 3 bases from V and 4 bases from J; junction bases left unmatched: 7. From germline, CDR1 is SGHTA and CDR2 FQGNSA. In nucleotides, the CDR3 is TGTGCCAGCAGCTTCACGACTAGCGGATCATACAATGAGCAGTTCTTC. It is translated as CASSFTTSGSYNEQFF. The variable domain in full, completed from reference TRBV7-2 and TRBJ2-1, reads GAGVSQSPSNKVTEKGKDVELRCDPISGHTALYWYRQSLGQGLEFLIYFQGNSAPDKSGLPSDRFSAERTGGSVSTLTIQRTQQEDSAVYLCASSFTTSGSYNEQFFGPGTRLTVL.

Written as DNA, the CDR3 is TGTGCCAGCTCACTCTCGGCAGGATCAACTAGTGACTACACCTTC. The encoded protein is CASSLSAGSTSDYTF. The chain couples TRBV18 to TRBJ1-2; D not certain. Germline V gene data show CDR1 as KGHSH and CDR2 as LQKENI. The CDR3 totals 15 residues. The V end was cut by 4 bases, the J end by 10 bases, with 22 bases between.

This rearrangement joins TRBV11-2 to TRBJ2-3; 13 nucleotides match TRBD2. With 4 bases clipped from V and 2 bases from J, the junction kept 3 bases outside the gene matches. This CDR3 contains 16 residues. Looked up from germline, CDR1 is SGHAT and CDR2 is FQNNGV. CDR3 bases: TGTGCCAGCAGCTCCGGACTAGCGGGGGCCACAGATACGCAGTATTTT. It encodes CASSSGLAGATDTQYF.

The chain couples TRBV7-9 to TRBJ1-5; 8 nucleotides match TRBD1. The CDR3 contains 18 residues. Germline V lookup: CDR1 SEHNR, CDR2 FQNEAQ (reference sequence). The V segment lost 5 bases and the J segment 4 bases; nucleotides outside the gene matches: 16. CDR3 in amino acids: CASSLGQPGQDLNQPQHF. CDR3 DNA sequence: TGTGCCAGCAGCCTCGGACAGCCGGGACAGGACCTAAATCAGCCCCAGCATTTT.

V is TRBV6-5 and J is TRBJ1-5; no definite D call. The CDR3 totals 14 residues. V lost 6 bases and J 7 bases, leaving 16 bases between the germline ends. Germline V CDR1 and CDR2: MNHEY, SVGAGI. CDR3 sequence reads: CASSPSRSGQPQHF. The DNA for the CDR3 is TGTGCCAGCAGCCCCTCTCGCTCGGGACAGCCCCAGCATTTT.